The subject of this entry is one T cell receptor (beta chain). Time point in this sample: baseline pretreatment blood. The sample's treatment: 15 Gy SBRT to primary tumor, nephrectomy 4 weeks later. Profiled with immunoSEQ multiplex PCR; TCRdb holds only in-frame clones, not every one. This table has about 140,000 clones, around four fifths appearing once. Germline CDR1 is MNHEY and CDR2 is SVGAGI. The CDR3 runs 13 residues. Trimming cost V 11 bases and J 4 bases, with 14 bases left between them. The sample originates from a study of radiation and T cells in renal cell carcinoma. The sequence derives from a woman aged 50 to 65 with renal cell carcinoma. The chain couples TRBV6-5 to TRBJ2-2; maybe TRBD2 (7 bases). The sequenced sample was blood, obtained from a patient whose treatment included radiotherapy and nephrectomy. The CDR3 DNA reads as TGTGCCGCTAGGGAGGGGGTCACCGGGGAGCTGTTTTTT. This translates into CAAREGVTGELFF.